The rows below give T cell receptor beta chains drawn from one sample of a study of patients and donors after allogeneic stem cell transplantation. A single record per CDR3 protein comes from TCRdb applying MiXCR to the RT-PCR reads. The repertoire includes 65,000 to 80,000 distinct CDR3 sequences, approximately 26% of them detected once, and about a quarter sits in the top ten. Input material: blood, either unsorted or a sorted T cell fraction (not recorded which). The receptor source for this set is a human donor who was either an allogeneic HSCT recipient or a stem cell or donor lymphocyte infusion donor (not recorded which). It is not recorded whose cells these are; they may come from a transplant donor. Each CDR3 is given with its conserved first and last residue. D genes are given only for firm matches. Only some rows state a clone size, as once, few, many or a class for expanded clones.

v_call	clone_size	j_call	d_call	cdr3_length	cdr3_aa	cdr3_nt
TRBV4-1	-	TRBJ1-1	-	13	CASSPAQNTEAFF	TGCGCCAGCAGCCCCGCCCAGAACACTGAAGCTTTCTTT
TRBV20-1	many	TRBJ2-1	-	14	CSASLGPNYNEQFF	TGCAGTGCTAGTCTGGGGCCCAATTACAATGAGCAGTTCTTC
TRBV27	-	TRBJ1-2	TRBD1	15	CASSRDREGYYGYTF	TGTGCCAGCAGTCGGGACAGGGAGGGGTACTATGGCTACACCTTC
TRBV5-1	-	TRBJ2-7	-	13	CASSLVLGYEQYF	TGCGCCAGCAGCTTGGTTTTGGGGTACGAGCAGTACTTC
TRBV4-1	few	TRBJ2-7	-	11	CASSHGYEQYF	TGCGCCAGCAGCCATGGGTACGAGCAGTACTTC
TRBV18	many	TRBJ1-1	-	13	CASSPQGDTEAFF	TGTGCCAGCTCACCACAGGGAGACACTGAAGCTTTCTTT
TRBV4-1	few	TRBJ2-5	-	15	CASSQDTGRQETQYF	TGCGCCAGCAGCCAAGATACCGGGCGCCAGGAGACCCAGTACTTC
TRBV2	-	TRBJ2-7	-	14	CASSVWRDSYEQYF	TGTGCCAGCAGTGTTTGGCGGGACTCCTACGAGCAGTACTTC
TRBV5-1	-	TRBJ1-6	TRBD1	14	CASALRDSNSPLHF	TGCGCCAGCGCCCTCCGGGACAGCAATTCACCCCTCCACTTT
TRBV4-1	-	TRBJ1-5	-	14	CASSQVAGDQPQHF	TGCGCCAGCAGCCAAGTGGCAGGGGATCAGCCCCAGCATTTT
TRBV12-3/TRBV12-4	few	TRBJ1-5	-	15	CASNPGGPSNQPQHF	TGTGCCAGCAATCCCGGGGGCCCTAGCAATCAGCCCCAGCATTTT
TRBV14	-	TRBJ2-1	TRBD2	13	CASSPYMSGRGVF	TGTGCCAGCAGCCCCTATATGAGCGGGAGAGGGGTCTTC
TRBV12-3/TRBV12-4	many	TRBJ1-5	-	13	CASSGQIMQPQHF	TGTGCCAGCAGTGGACAGATTATGCAGCCCCAGCATTTT
TRBV7-9	few	TRBJ1-2	TRBD1	15	CASSSTGEMHYGYTF	TGTGCCAGCAGCTCTACAGGGGAAATGCACTATGGCTACACCTTC
TRBV5-1	few	TRBJ1-5	TRBD1	15	CASSLGTGTNQPQHF	TGCGCCAGCAGCTTGGGGACAGGGACCAATCAGCCCCAGCATTTT
TRBV5-1	-	TRBJ2-3	-	15	CASSLAAGARNTQYF	TGCGCCAGCAGCTTGGCCGCCGGGGCGCGGAATACGCAGTATTTT
TRBV20-1	-	TRBJ1-4	-	15	CSAREPGEVAEKLFF	TGCAGTGCTAGAGAACCGGGGGAAGTCGCAGAAAAACTGTTTTTT
TRBV20-1	few	TRBJ1-2	TRBD1	13	CSARDGDRGGYTF	TGCAGTGCTAGAGATGGTGACAGGGGAGGCTACACCTTC
TRBV4-2	-	TRBJ1-6	-	15	CASSRRDLSPSPLHF	TGTGCCAGCAGCCGACGGGACCTATCCCCTTCACCCCTCCACTTT
TRBV12-3/TRBV12-4	-	TRBJ1-5	TRBD1	14	CASSGKTGDQPQHF	TGTGCCAGCAGTGGGAAAACAGGGGATCAGCCCCAGCATTTT
TRBV4-3	-	TRBJ2-7	-	17	CASSQEKFAMSSYEQYF	TGCGCCAGCAGCCAAGAGAAGTTCGCAATGAGCTCCTACGAGCAGTACTTC
TRBV29-1	-	TRBJ2-7	TRBD1	12	CSVMGQSYEQYF	TGCAGCGTAATGGGACAGTCCTACGAGCAGTACTTC
TRBV20-1	few	TRBJ2-1	-	15	CSARDPDSARGEQFF	TGCAGTGCTAGAGATCCGGACTCGGCTCGGGGGGAGCAGTTCTTC